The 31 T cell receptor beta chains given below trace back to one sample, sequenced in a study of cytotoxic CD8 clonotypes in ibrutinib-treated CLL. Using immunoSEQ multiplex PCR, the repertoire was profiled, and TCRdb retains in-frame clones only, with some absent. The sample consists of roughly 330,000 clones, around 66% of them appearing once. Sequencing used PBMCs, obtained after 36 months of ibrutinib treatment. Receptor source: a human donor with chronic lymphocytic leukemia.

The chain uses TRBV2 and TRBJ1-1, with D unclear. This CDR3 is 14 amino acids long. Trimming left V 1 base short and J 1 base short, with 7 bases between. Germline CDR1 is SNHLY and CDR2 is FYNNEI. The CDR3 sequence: CASSEGASNTEAFF. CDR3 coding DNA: TGTGCCAGCAGTGAAGGGGCCTCGAACACTGAAGCTTTCTTT.

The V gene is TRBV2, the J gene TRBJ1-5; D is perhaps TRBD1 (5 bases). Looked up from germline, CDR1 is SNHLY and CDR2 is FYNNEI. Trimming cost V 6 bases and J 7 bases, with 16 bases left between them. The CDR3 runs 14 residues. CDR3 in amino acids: CASRPSAGEQPQHF. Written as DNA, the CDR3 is TGTGCCAGCAGGCCCTCGGCGGGGGAACAGCCCCAGCATTTT. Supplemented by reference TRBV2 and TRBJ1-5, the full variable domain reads EPEVTQTPSHQVTQMGQEVILRCVPISNHLYFYWYRQILGQKVEFLVSFYNNEISEKSEIFDDQFSVERPDGSNFTLKIRSTKLEDSAMYFCASRPSAGEQPQHFGDGTRLSIL.

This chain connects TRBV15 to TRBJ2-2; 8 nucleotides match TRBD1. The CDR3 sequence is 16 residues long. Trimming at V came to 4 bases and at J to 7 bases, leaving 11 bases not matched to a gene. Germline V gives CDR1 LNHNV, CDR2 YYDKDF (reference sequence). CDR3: CATSMAQGARYGELFF. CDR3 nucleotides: TGTGCCACCAGCATGGCCCAGGGGGCGCGTTACGGGGAGCTGTTTTTT.

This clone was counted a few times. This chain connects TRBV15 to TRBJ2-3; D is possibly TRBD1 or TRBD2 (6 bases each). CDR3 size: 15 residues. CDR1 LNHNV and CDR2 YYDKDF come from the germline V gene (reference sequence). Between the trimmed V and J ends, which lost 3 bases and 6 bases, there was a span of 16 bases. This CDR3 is CATSSHRVGGDTQYF. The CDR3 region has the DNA TGTGCCACCAGCAGCCACAGGGTAGGGGGGGATACGCAGTATTTT.

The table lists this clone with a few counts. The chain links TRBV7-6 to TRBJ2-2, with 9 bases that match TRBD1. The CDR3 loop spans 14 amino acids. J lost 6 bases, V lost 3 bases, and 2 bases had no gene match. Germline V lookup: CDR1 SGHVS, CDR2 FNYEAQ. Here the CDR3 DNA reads TGTGCCAGCAGCTTGGGACAGGGATCCGGGGAGCTGTTTTTT. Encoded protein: CASSLGQGSGELFF.

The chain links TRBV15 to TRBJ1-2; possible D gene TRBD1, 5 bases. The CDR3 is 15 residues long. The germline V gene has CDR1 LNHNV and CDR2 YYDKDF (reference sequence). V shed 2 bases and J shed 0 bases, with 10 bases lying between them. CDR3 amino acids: CATSRWTLSNYGYTF. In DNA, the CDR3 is TGTGCCACCAGCAGATGGACACTCTCTAACTATGGCTACACCTTC.

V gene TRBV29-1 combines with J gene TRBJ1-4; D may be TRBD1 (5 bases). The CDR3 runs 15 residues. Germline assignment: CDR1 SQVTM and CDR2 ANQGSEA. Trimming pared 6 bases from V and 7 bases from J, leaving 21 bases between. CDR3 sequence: CSVVLTGISSEKLFF. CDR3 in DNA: TGCAGCGTCGTACTAACAGGAATTTCAAGTGAAAAACTGTTTTTT.

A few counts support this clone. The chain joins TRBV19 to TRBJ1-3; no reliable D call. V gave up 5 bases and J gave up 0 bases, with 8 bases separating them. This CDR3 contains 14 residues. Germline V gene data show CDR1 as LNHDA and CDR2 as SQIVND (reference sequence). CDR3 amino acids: CASSPRFSGNTIYF. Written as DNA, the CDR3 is TGTGCCAGTAGTCCTAGGTTCTCTGGAAACACCATATATTTT. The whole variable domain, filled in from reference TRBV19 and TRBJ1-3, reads DGGITQSPKYLFRKEGQNVTLSCEQNLNHDAMYWYRQDPGQGLRLIYYSQIVNDFQKGDIAEGYSVSREKKESFPLTVTSAQKNPTAFYLCASSPRFSGNTIYFGEGSWLTVV.

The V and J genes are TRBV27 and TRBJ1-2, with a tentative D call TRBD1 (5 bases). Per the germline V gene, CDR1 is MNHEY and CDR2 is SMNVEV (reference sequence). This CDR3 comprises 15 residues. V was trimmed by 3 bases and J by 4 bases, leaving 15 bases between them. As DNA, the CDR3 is TGTGCCAGCAGTTTCGGTGGCAGGGATTTCTATGGCTACACCTTC. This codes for CASSFGGRDFYGYTF.

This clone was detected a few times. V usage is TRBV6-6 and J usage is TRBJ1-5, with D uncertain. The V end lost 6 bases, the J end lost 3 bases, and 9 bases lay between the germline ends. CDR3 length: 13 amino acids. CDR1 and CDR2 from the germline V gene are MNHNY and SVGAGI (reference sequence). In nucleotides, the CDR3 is TGTGCCAGCAGCCCAGGATACAATCAGCCCCAGCATTTT. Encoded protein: CASSPGYNQPQHF.

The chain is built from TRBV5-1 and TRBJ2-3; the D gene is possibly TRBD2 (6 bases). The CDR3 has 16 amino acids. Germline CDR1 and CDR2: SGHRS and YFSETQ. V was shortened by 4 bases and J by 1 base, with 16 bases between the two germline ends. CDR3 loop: CASSRFKGGGTDTQYF. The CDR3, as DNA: TGCGCCAGCAGCCGGTTCAAGGGCGGGGGCACAGATACGCAGTATTTT.

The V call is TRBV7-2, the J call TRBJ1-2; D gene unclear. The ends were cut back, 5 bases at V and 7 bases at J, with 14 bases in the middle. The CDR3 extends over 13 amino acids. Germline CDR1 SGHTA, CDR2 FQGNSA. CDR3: CASSPIKDLGYTF. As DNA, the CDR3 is TGTGCCAGCAGCCCTATAAAGGACCTTGGCTACACCTTC.

The CDR3 DNA reads as TGTGCCAGCAGCTCCAAGACACCGAACACCGGGGAGCTGTTTTTT. It codes for CASSSKTPNTGELFF. The chain has TRBV5-4 and TRBJ2-2; no clear D. The V end was cut by 3 bases, the J end by 0 bases, with 9 bases between. The germline V gene encodes CDR1 SGHNT and CDR2 YYREEE (reference sequence). The CDR3 has 15 residues.

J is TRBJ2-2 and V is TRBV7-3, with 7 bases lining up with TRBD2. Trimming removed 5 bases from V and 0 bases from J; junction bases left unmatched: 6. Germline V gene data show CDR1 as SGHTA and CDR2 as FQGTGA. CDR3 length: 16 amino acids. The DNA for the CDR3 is TGTGCCAGCAGCGGGAGCGGGGCAGCGAACACCGGGGAGCTGTTTTTT. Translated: CASSGSGAANTGELFF.

In nucleotides, the CDR3 is TGTGCCAGCAGCTTAGAGTGGGGGTTGGAGACCCAGTACTTC. Encoded protein: CASSLEWGLETQYF. The rearrangement joins TRBV11-2 to TRBJ2-5; D possibly matches TRBD1 or TRBD2 (5 bases each). V shed 0 bases and J shed 5 bases, with 10 bases lying between them. Germline loops: CDR1 SGHAT, CDR2 FQNNGV. The CDR3 is 14 residues long.

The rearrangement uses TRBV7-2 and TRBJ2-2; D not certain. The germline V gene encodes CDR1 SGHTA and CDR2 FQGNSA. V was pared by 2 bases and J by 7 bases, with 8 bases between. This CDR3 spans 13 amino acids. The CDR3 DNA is TGTGCCAGCAGCTTATCCTTCGGCGGGGAGCTGTTTTTT. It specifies CASSLSFGGELFF.

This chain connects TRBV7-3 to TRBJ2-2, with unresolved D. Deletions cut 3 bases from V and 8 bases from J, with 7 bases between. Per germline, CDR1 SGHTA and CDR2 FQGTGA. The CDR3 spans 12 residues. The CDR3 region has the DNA TGTGCCAGCAGCTTCGTACTGGGGGAGCTGTTTTTT. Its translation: CASSFVLGELFF. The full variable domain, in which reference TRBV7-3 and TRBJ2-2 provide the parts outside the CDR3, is GAGVSQTPSNKVTEKGKYVELRCDPISGHTALYWYRQSLGQGPEFLIYFQGTGAADDSGLPNDRFFAVRPEGSVSTLKIQRTERGDSAVYLCASSFVLGELFFGEGSRLTVL.

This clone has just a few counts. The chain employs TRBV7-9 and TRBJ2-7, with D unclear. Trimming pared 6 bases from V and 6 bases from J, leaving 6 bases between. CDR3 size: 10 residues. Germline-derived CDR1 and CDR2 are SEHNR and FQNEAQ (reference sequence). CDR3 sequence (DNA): TGTGCCAGCAGTGGCTCCGAGCAGTACTTC. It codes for CASSGSEQYF.

The chain's CDR3 is CASSPRGAYNEQFF. The CDR3 nucleotides read TGCGCCAGCAGCCCCCGGGGGGCCTACAATGAGCAGTTCTTC. The J gene is TRBJ2-1, the V gene TRBV5-1; 7 nucleotides line up with TRBD2. Germline V CDR1 and CDR2: SGHRS, YFSETQ. V shed 4 bases and J 2 bases; nucleotides not matched to a gene: 3. This CDR3 has 14 residues.

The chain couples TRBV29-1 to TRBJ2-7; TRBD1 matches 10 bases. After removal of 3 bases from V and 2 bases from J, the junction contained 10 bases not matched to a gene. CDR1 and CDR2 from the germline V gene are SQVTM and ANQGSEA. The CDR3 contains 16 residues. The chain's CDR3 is CSVDGSGQGMTYEQYF. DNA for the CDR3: TGCAGCGTTGATGGGTCGGGACAGGGGATGACCTACGAGCAGTACTTC.

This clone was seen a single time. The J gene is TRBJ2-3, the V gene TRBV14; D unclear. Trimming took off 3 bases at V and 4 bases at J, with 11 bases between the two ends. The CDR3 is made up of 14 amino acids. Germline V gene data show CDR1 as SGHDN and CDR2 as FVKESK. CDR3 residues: CASSQGIGPDTQYF. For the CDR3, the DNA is TGTGCCAGCAGCCAGGGGATTGGGCCAGATACGCAGTATTTT.

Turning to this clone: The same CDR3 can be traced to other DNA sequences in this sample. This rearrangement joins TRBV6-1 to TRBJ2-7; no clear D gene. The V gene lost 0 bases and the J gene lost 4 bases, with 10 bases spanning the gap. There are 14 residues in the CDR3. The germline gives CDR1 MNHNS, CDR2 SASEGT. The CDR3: CASSEAWALYEQYF. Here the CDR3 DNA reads TGTGCCAGCAGTGAAGCCTGGGCGTTGTACGAGCAGTACTTC.

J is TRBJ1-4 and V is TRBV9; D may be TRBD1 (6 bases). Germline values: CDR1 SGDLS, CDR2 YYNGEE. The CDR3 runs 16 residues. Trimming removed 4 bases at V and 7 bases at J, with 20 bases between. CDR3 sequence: CASSKELGGSGEKLFF. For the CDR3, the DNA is TGTGCCAGCAGCAAGGAGTTGGGGGGCTCTGGTGAAAAACTGTTTTTT.

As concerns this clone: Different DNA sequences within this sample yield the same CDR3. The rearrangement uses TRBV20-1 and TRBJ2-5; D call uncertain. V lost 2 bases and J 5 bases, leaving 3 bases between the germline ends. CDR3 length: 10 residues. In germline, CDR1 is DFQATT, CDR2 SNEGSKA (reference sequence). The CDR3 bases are TGCAGTGCTAGATTGGAGACCCAGTACTTC. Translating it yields CSARLETQYF.

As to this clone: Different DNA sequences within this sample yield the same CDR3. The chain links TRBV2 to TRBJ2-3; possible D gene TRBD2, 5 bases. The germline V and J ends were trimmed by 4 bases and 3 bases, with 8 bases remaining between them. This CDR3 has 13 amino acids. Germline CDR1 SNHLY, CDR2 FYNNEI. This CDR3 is CASSAGGTDTQYF. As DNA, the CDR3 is TGTGCCAGCAGTGCGGGCGGGACAGATACGCAGTATTTT.

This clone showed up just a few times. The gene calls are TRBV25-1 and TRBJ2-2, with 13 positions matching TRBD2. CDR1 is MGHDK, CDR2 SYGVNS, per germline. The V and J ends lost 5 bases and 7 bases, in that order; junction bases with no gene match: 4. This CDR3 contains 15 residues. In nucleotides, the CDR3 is TGTGCCAGCAGTTGGACTAGCGGGGGACACGGGGAGCTGTTTTTT. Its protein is CASSWTSGGHGELFF.

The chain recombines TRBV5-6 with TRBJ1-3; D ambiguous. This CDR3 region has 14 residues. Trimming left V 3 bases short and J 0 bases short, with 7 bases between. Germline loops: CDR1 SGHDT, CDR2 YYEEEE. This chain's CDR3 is CASSYLRSGNTIYF. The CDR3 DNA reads TGTGCCAGCAGCTACCTCCGCTCTGGAAACACCATATATTTT.

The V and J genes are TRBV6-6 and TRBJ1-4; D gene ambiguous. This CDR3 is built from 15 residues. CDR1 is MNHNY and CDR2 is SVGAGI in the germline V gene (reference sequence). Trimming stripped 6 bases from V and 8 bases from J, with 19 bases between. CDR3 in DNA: TGTGCCAGCAGAAAAGACACGGGGAGCGGCGAAAAACTGTTTTTT. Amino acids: CASRKDTGSGEKLFF.

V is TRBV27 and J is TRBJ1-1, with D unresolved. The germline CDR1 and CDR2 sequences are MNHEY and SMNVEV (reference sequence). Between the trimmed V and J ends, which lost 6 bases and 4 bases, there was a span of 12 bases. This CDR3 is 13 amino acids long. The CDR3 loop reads CASSRLWGTEAFF. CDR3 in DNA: TGTGCCAGCAGCCGACTCTGGGGCACTGAAGCTTTCTTT.

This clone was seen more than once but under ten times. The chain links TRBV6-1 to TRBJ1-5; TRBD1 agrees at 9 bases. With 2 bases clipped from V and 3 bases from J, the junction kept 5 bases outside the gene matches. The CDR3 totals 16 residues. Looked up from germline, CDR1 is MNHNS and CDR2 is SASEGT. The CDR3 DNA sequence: TGTGCCAGCAGTGAATCGCACAGGGGGCACAATCAGCCCCAGCATTTT. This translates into CASSESHRGHNQPQHF.

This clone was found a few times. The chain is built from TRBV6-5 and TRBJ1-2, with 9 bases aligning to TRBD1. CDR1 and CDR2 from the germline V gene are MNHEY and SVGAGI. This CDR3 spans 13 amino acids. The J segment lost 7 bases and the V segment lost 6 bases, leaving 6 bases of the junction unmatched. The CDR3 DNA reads TGTGCCAGCAGCCCGGGACAGGGATTTGGCTACACCTTC. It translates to CASSPGQGFGYTF.